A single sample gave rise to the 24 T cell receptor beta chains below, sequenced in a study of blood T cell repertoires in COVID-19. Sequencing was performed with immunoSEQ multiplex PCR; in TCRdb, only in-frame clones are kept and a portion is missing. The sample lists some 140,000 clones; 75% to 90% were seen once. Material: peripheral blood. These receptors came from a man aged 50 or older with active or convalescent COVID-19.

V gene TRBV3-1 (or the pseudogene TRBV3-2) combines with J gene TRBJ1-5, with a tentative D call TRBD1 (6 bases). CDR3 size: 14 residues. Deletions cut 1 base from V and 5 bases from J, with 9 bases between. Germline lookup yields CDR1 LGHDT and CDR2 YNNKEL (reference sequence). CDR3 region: CASSQGRGHQPQHF. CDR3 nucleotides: TGTGCCAGCAGCCAAGGCAGGGGCCATCAGCCCCAGCATTTT.

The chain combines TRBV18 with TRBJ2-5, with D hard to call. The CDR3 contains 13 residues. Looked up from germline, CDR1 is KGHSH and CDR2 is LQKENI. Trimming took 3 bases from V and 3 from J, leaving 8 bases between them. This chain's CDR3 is CASSPDQKETQYF. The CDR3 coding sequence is TGTGCCAGCTCACCCGATCAGAAAGAGACCCAGTACTTC.

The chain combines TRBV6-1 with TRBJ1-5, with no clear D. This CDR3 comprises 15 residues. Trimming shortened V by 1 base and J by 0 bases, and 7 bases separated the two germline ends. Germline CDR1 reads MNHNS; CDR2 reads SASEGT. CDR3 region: CASSEEIYSNQPQHF. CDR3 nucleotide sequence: TGTGCCAGCAGTGAAGAGATCTATAGCAATCAGCCCCAGCATTTT.

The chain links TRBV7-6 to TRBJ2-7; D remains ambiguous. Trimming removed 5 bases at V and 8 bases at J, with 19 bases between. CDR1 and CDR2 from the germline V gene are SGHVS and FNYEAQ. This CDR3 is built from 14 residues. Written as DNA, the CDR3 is TGTGCCAGCAGCCCCAGCCGTGGGCCCCTGCAGCAGTACTTC. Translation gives CASSPSRGPLQQYF.

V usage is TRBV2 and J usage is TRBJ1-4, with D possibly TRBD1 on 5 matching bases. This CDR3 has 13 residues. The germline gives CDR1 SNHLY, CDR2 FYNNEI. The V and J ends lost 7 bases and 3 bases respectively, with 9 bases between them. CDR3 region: CASNNRPNEKLFF. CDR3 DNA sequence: TGTGCCAGCAATAACAGGCCTAATGAAAAACTGTTTTTT.

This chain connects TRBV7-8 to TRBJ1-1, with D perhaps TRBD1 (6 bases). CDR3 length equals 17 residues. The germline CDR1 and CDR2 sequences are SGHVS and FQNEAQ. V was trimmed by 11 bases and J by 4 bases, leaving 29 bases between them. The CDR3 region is CACCDLRGLGSGTEAFF. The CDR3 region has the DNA TGTGCCTGCTGCGATTTGAGGGGGTTGGGGTCGGGCACTGAAGCTTTCTTT.

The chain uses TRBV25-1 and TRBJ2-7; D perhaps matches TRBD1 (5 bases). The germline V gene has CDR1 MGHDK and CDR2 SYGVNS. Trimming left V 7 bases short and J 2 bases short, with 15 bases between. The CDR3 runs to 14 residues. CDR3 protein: CASNQGSYPYEQYF. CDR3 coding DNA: TGTGCCAGCAATCAGGGATCCTACCCCTACGAGCAGTACTTC.

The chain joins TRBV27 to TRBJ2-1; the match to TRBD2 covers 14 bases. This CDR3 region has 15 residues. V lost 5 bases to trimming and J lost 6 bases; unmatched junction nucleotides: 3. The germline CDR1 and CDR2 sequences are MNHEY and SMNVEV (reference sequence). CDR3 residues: CASSPGTSGSNEQFF. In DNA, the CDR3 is TGTGCCAGCAGTCCCGGGACTAGCGGGAGCAATGAGCAGTTCTTC.

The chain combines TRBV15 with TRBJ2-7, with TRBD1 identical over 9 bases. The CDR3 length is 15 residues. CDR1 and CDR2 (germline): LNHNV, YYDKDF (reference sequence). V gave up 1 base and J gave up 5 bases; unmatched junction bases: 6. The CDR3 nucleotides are TGTGCCACCAGCAGAGGGGGACAGGGAATCAACGAGCAGTACTTC. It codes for CATSRGGQGINEQYF.

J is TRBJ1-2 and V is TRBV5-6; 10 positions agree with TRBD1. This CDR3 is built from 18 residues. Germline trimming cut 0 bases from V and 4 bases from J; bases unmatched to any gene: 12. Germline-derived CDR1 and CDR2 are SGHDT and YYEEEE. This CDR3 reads CASSLVWDRGPKRYGYTF. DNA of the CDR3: TGTGCCAGCAGCTTGGTTTGGGACAGGGGCCCCAAACGCTATGGCTACACCTTC.

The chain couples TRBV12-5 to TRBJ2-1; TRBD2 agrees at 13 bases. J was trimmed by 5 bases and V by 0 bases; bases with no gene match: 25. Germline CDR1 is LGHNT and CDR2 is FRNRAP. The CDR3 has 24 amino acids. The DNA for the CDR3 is TGTGCTAGTGGTTTGGTTTCCTCCCTACCGGATCCCAGTGTCGGACTAGCGGGAGACAATGAGCAGTTCTTC. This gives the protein CASGLVSSLPDPSVGLAGDNEQFF.

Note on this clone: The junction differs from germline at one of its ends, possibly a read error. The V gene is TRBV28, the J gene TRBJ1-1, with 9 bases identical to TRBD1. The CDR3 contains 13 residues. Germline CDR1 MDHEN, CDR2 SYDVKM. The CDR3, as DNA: TGTGCCAGCAGTTCCCGGACAGGGGTCGACGGTCACTTT. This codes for CASSSRTGVDGHF.

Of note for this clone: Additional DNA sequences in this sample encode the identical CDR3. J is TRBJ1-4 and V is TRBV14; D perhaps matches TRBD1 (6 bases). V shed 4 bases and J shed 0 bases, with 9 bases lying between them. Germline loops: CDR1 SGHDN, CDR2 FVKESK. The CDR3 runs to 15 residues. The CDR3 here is CASSPRTATNEKLFF. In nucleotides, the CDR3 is TGTGCCAGCAGCCCCCGGACAGCAACTAATGAAAAACTGTTTTTT.

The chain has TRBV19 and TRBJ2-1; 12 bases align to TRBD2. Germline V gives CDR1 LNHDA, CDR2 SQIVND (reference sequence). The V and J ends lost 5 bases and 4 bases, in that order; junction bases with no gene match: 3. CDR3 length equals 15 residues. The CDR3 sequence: CASSQLAGGYNEQFF. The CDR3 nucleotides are TGTGCCAGTAGTCAACTAGCGGGAGGATACAATGAGCAGTTCTTC.

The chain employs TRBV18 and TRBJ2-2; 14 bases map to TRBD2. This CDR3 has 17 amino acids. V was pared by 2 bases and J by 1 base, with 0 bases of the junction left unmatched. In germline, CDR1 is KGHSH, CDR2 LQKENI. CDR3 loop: CASSPGTSGRNTGELFF. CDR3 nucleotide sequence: TGTGCCAGCTCACCAGGGACTAGCGGGAGGAACACCGGGGAGCTGTTTTTT.

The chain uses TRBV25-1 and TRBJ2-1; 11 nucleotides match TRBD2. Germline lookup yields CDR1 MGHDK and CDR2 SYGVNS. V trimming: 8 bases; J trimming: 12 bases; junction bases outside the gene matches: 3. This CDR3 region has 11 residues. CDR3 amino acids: CASVTSGRQFF. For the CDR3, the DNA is TGTGCCAGCGTTACTAGCGGGAGGCAGTTCTTC.

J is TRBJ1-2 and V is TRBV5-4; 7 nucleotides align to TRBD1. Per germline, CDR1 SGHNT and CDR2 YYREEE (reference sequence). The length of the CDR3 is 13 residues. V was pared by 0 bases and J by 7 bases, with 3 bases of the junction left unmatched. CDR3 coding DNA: TGTGCCAGCAGCTTGGAGACAGGGTCTGGCTACACCTTC. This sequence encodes CASSLETGSGYTF. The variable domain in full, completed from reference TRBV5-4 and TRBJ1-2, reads ETGVTQSPTHLIKTRGQQVTLRCSSQSGHNTVSWYQQALGQGPQFIFQYYREEENGRGNFPPRFSGLQFPNYSSELNVNALELDDSALYLCASSLETGSGYTFGSGTRLTVV.

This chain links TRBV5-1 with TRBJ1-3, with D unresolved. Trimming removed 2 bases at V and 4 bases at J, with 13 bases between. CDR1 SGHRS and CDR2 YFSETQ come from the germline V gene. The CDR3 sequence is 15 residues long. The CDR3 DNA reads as TGCGCCAGCAGCTTAAACGAGGGTACAGGAAACACCATATATTTT. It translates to CASSLNEGTGNTIYF.

For the CDR3, the DNA is TGTGCTAGTGGTTCACTAGCGGGGGGGCATACCGGGGAGCTGTTTTTT. Translation: CASGSLAGGHTGELFF. J is TRBJ2-2 and V is TRBV12-5; the match to TRBD2 covers 13 bases. V shed 4 bases, J shed 5 bases, and the junction held 4 bases outside the gene matches. This CDR3 comprises 16 residues. Germline V lookup: CDR1 LGHNT, CDR2 FRNRAP.

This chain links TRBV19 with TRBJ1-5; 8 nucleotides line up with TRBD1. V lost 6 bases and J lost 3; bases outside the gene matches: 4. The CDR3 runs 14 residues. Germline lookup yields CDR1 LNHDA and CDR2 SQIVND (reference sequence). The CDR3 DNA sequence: TGTGCCAGTAGGGGGACAGGCCCCAATCAGCCCCAGCATTTT. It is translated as CASRGTGPNQPQHF. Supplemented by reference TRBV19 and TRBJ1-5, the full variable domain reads DGGITQSPKYLFRKEGQNVTLSCEQNLNHDAMYWYRQDPGQGLRLIYYSQIVNDFQKGDIAEGYSVSREKKESFPLTVTSAQKNPTAFYLCASRGTGPNQPQHFGDGTRLSIL.

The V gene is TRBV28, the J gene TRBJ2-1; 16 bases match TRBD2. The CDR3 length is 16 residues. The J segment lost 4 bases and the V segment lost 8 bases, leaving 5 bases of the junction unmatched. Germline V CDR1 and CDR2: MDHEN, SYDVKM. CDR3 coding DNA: TGTGCCAGCTCCTGGGGACTAGCGGGAGGGTACAATGAGCAGTTCTTC. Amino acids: CASSWGLAGGYNEQFF. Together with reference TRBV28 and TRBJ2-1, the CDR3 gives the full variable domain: DVKVTQSSRYLVKRTGEKVFLECVQDMDHENMFWYRQDPGLGLRLIYFSYDVKMKEKGDIPEGYSVSREKKERFSLILESASTNQTSMYLCASSWGLAGGYNEQFFGPGTRLTVL.

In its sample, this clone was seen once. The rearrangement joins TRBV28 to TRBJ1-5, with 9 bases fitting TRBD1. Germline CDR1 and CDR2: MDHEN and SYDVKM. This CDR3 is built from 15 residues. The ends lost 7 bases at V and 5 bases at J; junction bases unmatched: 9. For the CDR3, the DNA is TGTGCCAGCAAGATGCGGGACAGGGCACATCAGCCCCAGCATTTT. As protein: CASKMRDRAHQPQHF. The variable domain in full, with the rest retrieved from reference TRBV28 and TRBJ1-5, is DVKVTQSSRYLVKRTGEKVFLECVQDMDHENMFWYRQDPGLGLRLIYFSYDVKMKEKGDIPEGYSVSREKKERFSLILESASTNQTSMYLCASKMRDRAHQPQHFGDGTRLSIL.

CDR3 protein: CASSTSGGNHNEQFF. The CDR3, as DNA: TGCGCCAGCAGCACTAGCGGGGGAAACCACAATGAGCAGTTCTTC. J is TRBJ2-1 and V is TRBV5-1, with 11 bases aligning to TRBD2. J gave up 5 bases and V 4 bases, and 5 bases lay outside the gene matches. CDR1 is SGHRS, CDR2 YFSETQ, per germline. The CDR3 sequence is 15 residues long.

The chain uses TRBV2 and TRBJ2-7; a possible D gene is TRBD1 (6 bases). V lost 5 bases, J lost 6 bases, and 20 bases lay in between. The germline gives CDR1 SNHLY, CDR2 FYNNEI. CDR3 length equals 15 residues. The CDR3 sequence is CASSLDSLPSREQYF. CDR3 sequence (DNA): TGTGCCAGCAGTTTGGACAGCTTACCCAGCCGCGAGCAGTACTTC. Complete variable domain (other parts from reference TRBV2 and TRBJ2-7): EPEVTQTPSHQVTQMGQEVILRCVPISNHLYFYWYRQILGQKVEFLVSFYNNEISEKSEIFDDQFSVERPDGSNFTLKIRSTKLEDSAMYFCASSLDSLPSREQYFGPGTRLTVT.